These T cell receptor beta chains were read from a single sample in a study of T-cell reconstitution after alpha-beta-depleted transplantation in children. TCRdb redid the calling of the PCR reads with MiXCR, one entry per CDR3 protein. The data hold 350,000 to 400,000 distinct CDR3 sequences, with less than 15% observed a single time. Sequenced here: PBMCs, sampled from the stem cell graft. The receptors derive from a human donor who donated a stem cell graft to a child with Fanconi anemia. Each CDR3 is given with its conserved first and last residue. Fields, in order: CDR3 length, clone size, D gene, J gene, V gene, CDR3 protein, CDR3 DNA. The D gene is left open where the match is weak. Size values are once, few and many counts, or a class for expanded clones, and some rows have none.

15 few TRBD1 TRBJ1-1 TRBV27 CATRGTGLIGTEAFF TGTGCCACCCGGGGGACAGGGTTGATAGGGACTGAAGCTTTCTTT
16 many TRBD2 TRBJ2-2 TRBV9 CASSVGLAGVSGELFF TGTGCCAGCAGCGTAGGCCTAGCGGGGGTTTCCGGGGAGCTGTTTTTT
14 - - TRBJ2-5 TRBV20-1 CSAHREGGQETQYF TGCAGTGCCCATCGGGAAGGGGGGCAAGAGACCCAGTACTTC
13 - - TRBJ1-1 TRBV7-2 CASSLAPPTEAFF TGTGCCAGCAGCTTAGCCCCCCCCACTGAAGCTTTCTTT
14 - - TRBJ1-1 TRBV28 CASSFAPQNTEAFF TGTGCCAGCAGTTTTGCCCCGCAGAACACTGAAGCTTTCTTT
15 - - TRBJ2-3 TRBV10-3 CAISESIQGTDTQYF TGTGCCATCAGTGAGTCGATACAGGGCACAGATACGCAGTATTTT
17 many - TRBJ2-2 TRBV15 CATSRDGHTLGTGELFF TGTGCCACCAGCAGAGATGGGCATACTTTGGGCACCGGGGAGCTGTTTTTT
14 - - TRBJ2-6 TRBV3-1 CASSQLAGANVLTF TGTGCCAGCAGCCAACTCGCAGGGGCCAACGTCCTGACTTTC
12 many - TRBJ2-3 TRBV9 CASSQGSDTQYF TGTGCCAGCAGTCAGGGGTCAGATACGCAGTATTTT
13 few TRBD1 TRBJ1-6 TRBV20-1 CSARGTGDSPLHF TGCAGTGCTAGAGGGACAGGGGATTCACCCCTCCACTTT
14 few - TRBJ1-5 TRBV6-2/TRBV6-3 CASSYLLDNQPQHF TGTGCCAGCAGTTACTTGCTCGACAATCAGCCCCAGCATTTT
15 - TRBD1 TRBJ2-1 TRBV6-2/TRBV6-3 CASSLQGAPYNEQFF TGTGCCAGCAGTCTACAGGGGGCCCCCTACAATGAGCAGTTCTTC
13 many - TRBJ2-3 TRBV12-3/TRBV12-4 CASNSGGVYTQYF TGTGCCAGCAACTCAGGAGGGGTTTATACGCAGTATTTT
19 - TRBD2 TRBJ2-2 TRBV4-3 CASSQDRAGVFANTGELFF TGCGCCAGCAGCCAAGATCGAGCGGGAGTGTTCGCGAACACCGGGGAGCTGTTTTTT
16 many - TRBJ2-3 TRBV20-1 CSARDRRTTSTDTQYF TGCAGTGCTAGAGACAGGAGAACTACTAGCACAGATACGCAGTATTTT
14 few - TRBJ1-4 TRBV28 CASSLVGAGEKLFF TGTGCCAGCAGTTTAGTGGGGGCCGGTGAAAAACTGTTTTTT
13 - - TRBJ2-3 TRBV12-3/TRBV12-4 CASNTGSADTQYF TGTGCCAGCAATACAGGGTCAGCAGATACGCAGTATTTT
14 - - TRBJ2-1 TRBV30 CAWIRGTKSGEQFF TGTGCCTGGATACGTGGCACTAAGTCGGGTGAGCAGTTCTTC
14 - - TRBJ1-2 TRBV4-3 CASSQDIQPYGYTF TGCGCCAGCAGCCAAGATATCCAACCATATGGCTACACCTTC